This TCR beta chain was identified during a study of blood T cell repertoires in COVID-19. Study-wide context: T cells, B-cell-depleted T cells, or PBMCs provided the cDNA or gDNA that served as material.

As originally analysed: Reference gene primer amplification yielded estimated nucleated cell counts. Repertoires were generated with immunoSEQ multiplex PCR, while TCRdb's copy carries only in-frame clones and drops some. V and J calls and clone size are those listed in that table; D and trimming were worked out from the DNA. Of 35,000 to 50,000 clones in the sample, about 87% were seen once. The CDR3 length is 18 residues. V shed 0 bases and J 7 bases; nucleotides not matched to a gene: 10. Germline-derived CDR1 and CDR2 are SGHRS and YFSETQ. The chain carries TRBV5-1 and TRBJ2-1; the match to TRBD2 covers 13 bases. This clonotype was obtained from a woman aged 40 to 50 with acute or convalescent COVID-19. Sequenced sample: peripheral blood. In nucleotides, the CDR3 is TGCGCCAGCAGCTTGGGAGGGACTAGCGGGATGAGCGTAAATGAGCAGTTCTTC. It yields the protein CASSLGGTSGMSVNEQFF.